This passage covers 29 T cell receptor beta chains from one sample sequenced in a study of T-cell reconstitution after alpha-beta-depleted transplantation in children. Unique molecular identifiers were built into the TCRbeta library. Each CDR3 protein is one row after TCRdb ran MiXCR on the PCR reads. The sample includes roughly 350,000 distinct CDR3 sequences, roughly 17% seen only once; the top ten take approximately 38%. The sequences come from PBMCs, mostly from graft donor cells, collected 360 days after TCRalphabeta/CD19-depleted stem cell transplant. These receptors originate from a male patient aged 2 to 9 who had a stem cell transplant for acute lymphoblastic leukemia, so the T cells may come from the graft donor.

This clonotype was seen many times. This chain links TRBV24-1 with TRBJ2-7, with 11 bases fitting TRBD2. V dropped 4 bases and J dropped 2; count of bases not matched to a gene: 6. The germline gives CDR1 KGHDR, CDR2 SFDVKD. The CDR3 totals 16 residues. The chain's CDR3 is CATSDLGLAEPYEQYF. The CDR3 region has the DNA TGTGCCACCAGTGACCTGGGACTAGCGGAACCCTACGAGCAGTACTTC.

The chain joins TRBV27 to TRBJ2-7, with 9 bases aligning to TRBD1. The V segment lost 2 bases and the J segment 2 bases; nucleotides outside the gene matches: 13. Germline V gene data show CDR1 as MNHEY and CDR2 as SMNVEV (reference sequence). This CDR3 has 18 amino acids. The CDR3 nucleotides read TGTGCCAGCAGTTTACGGGCCTCCAGGGACAGGGAGCCCTACGAGCAGTACTTC. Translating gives CASSLRASRDREPYEQYF.

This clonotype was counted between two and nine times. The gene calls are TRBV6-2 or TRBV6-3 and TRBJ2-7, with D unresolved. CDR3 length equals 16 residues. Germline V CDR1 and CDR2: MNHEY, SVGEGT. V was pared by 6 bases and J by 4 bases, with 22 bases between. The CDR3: CASSSIGRFADYEQYF. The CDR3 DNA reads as TGTGCCAGCAGCTCTATCGGACGGTTCGCTGATTACGAGCAGTACTTC.

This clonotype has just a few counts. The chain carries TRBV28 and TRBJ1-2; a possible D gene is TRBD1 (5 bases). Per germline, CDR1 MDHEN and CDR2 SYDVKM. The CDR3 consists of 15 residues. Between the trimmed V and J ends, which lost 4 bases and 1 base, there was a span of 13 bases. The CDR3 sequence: CASSSSGRGNYGYTF. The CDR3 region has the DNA TGTGCCAGCAGTTCCTCCGGGAGGGGTAACTATGGCTACACCTTC.

DNA of the CDR3: TGTGCCAGCAGCCCCCCCGATTCCACAGATACGCAGTATTTT. It encodes CASSPPDSTDTQYF. The genes are TRBV11-3 and TRBJ2-3, with D uncertain. CDR1 SGHNT and CDR2 YENEEA come from the germline V gene. The CDR3 is 14 residues long. Between the trimmed V and J ends, which lost 5 bases and 2 bases, there was a span of 11 bases.

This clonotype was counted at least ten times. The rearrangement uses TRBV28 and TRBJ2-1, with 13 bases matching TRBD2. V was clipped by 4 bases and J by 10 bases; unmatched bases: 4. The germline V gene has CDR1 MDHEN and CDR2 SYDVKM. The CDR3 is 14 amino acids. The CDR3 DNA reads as TGTGCCAGCAGTTGGGGACTAGCGGGGCGGGAGCAGTTCTTC. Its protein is CASSWGLAGREQFF.

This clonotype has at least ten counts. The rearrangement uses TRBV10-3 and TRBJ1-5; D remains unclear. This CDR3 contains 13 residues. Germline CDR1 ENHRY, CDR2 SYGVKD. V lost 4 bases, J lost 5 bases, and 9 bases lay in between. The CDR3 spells CAISGDNHQPQHF. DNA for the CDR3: TGTGCCATCAGTGGAGACAACCATCAGCCCCAGCATTTT.

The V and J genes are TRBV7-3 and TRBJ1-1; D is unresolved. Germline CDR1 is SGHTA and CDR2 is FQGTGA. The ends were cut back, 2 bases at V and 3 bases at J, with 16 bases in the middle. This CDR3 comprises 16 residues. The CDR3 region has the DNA TGTGCCAGCAGCTTAGGGTTACGTCGTGGGGACACTGAAGCTTTCTTT. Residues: CASSLGLRRGDTEAFF.

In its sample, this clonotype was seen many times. The CDR3: CASSLNRTTLSYEQYF. The CDR3 DNA reads TGTGCCAGCAGCCTAAACCGAACCACCCTCTCCTACGAGCAGTACTTC. This chain uses TRBV3-1 with TRBJ2-7; D gene ambiguous. V was pared by 4 bases and J by 0 bases, with 16 bases between. The CDR3 is 16 amino acids. The V gene's germline CDR1 is LGHDT and CDR2 YNNKEL (reference sequence).

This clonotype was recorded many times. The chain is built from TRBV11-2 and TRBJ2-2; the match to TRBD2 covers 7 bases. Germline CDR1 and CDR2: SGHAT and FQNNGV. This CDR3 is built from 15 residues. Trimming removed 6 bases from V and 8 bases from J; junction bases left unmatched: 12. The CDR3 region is CASRSLGSLAGELFF. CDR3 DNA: TGTGCCAGCAGGTCCCTCGGCTCACTAGCGGGGGAGCTGTTTTTT.

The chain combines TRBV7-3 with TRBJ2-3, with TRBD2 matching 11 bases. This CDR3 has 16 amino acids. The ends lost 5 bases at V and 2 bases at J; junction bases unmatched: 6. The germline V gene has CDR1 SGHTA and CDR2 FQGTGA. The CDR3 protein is CASSPGLAVPTDTQYF. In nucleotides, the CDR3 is TGTGCCAGCAGCCCGGGACTAGCGGTCCCCACAGATACGCAGTATTTT. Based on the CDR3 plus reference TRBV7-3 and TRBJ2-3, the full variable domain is GAGVSQTPSNKVTEKGKYVELRCDPISGHTALYWYRQSLGQGPEFLIYFQGTGAADDSGLPNDRFFAVRPEGSVSTLKIQRTERGDSAVYLCASSPGLAVPTDTQYFGPGTRLTVL.

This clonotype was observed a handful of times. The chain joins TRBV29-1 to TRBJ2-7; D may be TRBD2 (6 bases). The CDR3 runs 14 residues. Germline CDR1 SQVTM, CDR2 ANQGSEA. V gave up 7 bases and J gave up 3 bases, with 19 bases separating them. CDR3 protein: CSALGGRGDYEQYF. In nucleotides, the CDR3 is TGCAGCGCCTTGGGGGGAAGAGGGGACTACGAGCAGTACTTC.

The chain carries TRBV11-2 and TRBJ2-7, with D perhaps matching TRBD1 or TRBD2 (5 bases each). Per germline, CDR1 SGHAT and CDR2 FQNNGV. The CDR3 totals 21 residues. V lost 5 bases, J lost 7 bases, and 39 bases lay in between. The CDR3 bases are TGTGCCAGCAGCCATTTCTCCCGTGGGAATTCTATCGGGGTAGGGGCGAGGGAGCAGTACTTC. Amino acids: CASSHFSRGNSIGVGAREQYF.

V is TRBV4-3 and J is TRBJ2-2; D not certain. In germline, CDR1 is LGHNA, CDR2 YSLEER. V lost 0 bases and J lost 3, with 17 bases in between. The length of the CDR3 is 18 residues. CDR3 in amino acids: CASSQDPRPGYYTGELFF. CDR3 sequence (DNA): TGCGCCAGCAGCCAAGACCCCCGACCGGGTTACTACACCGGGGAGCTGTTTTTT.

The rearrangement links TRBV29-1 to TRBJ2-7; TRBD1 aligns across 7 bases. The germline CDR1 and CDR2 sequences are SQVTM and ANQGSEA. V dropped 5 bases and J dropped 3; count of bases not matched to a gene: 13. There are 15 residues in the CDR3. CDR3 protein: CSVTRQGGPLYEQYF. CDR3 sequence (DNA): TGCAGCGTTACTCGACAGGGTGGCCCGCTCTACGAGCAGTACTTC.

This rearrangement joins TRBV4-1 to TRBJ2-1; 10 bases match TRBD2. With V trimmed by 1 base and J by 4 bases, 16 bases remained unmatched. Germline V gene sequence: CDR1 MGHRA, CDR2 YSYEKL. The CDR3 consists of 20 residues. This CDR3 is CASSQVARLIGLAVYNEQFF. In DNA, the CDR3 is TGCGCCAGCAGCCAAGTAGCCCGTTTAATCGGACTAGCGGTTTACAATGAGCAGTTCTTC.

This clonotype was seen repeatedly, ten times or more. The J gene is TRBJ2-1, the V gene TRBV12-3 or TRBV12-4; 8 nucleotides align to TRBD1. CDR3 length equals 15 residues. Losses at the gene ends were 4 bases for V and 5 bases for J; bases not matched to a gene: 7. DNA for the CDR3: TGTGCCAGCAGTTCCCGGACAGGGCTCGACAATGAGCAGTTCTTC. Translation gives CASSSRTGLDNEQFF.

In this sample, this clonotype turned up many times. CDR3 residues: CASNAWNTEAFF. The CDR3 DNA sequence: TGTGCCAGCAACGCATGGAACACTGAAGCTTTCTTT. This chain joins TRBV7-9 and TRBJ1-1; D uncertain. This CDR3 is 12 amino acids long. Looked up from germline, CDR1 is SEHNR and CDR2 is FQNEAQ (reference sequence). Trimming took 7 bases from V and 1 from J, leaving 7 bases between them.

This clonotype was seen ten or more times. CDR3 residues: CASSLDLAGPYEQYF. In DNA form, the CDR3 reads TGTGCCAGCAGCTTGGACCTAGCGGGGCCCTACGAGCAGTACTTC. The gene calls are TRBV5-5 and TRBJ2-7; the match to TRBD2 covers 9 bases. Germline V gene lookup returns CDR1 SGHKS and CDR2 YYEKEE (reference sequence). The CDR3 has 15 amino acids. J lost 2 bases, V lost 0 bases, and 3 bases had no gene match.

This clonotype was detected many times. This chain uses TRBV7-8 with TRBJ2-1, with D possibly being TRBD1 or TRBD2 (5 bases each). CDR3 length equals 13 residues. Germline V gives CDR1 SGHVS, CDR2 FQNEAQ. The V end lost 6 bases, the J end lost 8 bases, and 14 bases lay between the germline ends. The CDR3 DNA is TGTGCCAGCAGATCCGTCAGGGACGATGAGCAGTTCTTC. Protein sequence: CASRSVRDDEQFF.

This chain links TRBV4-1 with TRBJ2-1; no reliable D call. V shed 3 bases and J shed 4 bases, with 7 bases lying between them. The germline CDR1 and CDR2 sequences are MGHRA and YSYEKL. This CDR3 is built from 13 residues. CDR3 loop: CASSQVRYNEQFF. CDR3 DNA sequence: TGCGCCAGCAGCCAGGTTCGGTACAATGAGCAGTTCTTC.

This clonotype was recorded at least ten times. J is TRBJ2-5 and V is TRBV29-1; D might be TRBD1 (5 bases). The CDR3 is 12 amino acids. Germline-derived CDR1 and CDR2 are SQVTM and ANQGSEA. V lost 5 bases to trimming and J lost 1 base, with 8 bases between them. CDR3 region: CSVSGSQETQYF. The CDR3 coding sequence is TGCAGCGTTTCAGGGTCCCAAGAGACCCAGTACTTC. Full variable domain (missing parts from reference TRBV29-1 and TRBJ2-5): SAVISQKPSRDICQRGTSLTIQCQVDSQVTMMFWYRQQPGQSLTLIATANQGSEATYESGFVIDKFPISRPNLTFSTLTVSNMSPEDSSIYLCSVSGSQETQYFGPGTRLLVL.

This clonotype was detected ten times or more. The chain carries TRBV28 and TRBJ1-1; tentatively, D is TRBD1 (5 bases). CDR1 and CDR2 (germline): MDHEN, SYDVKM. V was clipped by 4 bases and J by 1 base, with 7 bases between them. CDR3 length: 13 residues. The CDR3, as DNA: TGTGCCAGCAGTTGGCAGGGGAACACTGAAGCTTTCTTT. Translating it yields CASSWQGNTEAFF.

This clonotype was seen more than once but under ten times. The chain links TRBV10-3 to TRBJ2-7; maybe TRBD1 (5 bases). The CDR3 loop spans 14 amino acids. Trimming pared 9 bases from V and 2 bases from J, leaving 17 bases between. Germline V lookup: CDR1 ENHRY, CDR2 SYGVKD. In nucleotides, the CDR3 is TGTGCCATAACCACGGAACAGGTACCCTACGAGCAGTACTTC. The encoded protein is CAITTEQVPYEQYF.

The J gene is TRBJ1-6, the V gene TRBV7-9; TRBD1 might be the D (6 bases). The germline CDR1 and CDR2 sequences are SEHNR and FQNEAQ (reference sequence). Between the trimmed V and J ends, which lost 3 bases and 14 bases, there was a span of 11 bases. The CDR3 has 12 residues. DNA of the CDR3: TGTGCCAGCAGCTTGACAGGCCCAACCCTCCACTTT. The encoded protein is CASSLTGPTLHF.

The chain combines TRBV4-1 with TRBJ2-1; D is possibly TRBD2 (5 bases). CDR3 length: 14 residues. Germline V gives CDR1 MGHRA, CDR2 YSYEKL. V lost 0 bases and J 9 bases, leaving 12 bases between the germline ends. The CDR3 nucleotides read TGCGCCAGCAGCCAAGATCCGCTTAGCGTTGAGCAGTTCTTC. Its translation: CASSQDPLSVEQFF.

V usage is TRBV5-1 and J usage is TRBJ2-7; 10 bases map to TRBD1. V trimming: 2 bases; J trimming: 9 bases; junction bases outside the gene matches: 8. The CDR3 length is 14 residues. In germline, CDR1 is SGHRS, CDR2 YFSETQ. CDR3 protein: CASSFGTGEEGQYF. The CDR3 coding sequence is TGCGCCAGCAGCTTCGGGACAGGGGAGGAAGGGCAGTACTTC.

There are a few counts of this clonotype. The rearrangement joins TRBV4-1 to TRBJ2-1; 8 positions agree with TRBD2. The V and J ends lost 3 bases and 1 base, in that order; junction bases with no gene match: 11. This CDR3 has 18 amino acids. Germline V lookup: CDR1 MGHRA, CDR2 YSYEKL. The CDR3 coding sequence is TGCGCCAGCAGCCATGCCCCCGGGAGGGATCCTTCCTACAATGAGCAGTTCTTC. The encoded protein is CASSHAPGRDPSYNEQFF.

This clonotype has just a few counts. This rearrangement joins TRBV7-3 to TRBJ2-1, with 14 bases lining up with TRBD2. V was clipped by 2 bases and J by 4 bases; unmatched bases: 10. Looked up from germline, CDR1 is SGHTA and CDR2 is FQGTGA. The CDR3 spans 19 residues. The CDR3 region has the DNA TGTGCCAGCAGCTTACTCCCCCCGGGACTAGCGGGAGCATACAATGAGCAGTTCTTC. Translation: CASSLLPPGLAGAYNEQFF.